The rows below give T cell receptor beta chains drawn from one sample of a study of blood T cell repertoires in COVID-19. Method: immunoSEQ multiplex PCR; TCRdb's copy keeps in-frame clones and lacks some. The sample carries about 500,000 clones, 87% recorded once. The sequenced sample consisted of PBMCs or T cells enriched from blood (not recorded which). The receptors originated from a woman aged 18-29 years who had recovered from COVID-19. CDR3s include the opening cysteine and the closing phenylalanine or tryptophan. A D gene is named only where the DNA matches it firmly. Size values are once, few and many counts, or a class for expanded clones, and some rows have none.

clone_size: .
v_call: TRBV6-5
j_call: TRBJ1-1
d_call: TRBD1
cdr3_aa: CASHRGTEAFF
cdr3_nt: TGTGCCAGTCACAGGGGTACTGAAGCTTTCTTT

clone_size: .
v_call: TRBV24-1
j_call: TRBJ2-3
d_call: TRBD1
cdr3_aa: CATSDSSSDRGLHTQYF
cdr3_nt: TGTGCCACCAGTGATTCATCCAGTGACAGGGGTCTCCATACGCAGTATTTT

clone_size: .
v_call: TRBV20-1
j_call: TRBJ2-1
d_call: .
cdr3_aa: CSASGVDEQFF
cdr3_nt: TGCAGTGCTAGCGGGGTGGATGAGCAGTTCTTC

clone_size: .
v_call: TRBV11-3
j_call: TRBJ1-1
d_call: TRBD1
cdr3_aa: CASSSQGTNTEAFF
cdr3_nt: TGTGCCAGCAGCTCACAGGGGACGAACACTGAAGCTTTCTTT

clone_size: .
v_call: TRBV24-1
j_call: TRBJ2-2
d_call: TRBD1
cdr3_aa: CATSEIGDRGTGELFF
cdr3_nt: TGTGCCACCAGTGAGATCGGGGACAGGGGCACCGGGGAGCTGTTTTTT

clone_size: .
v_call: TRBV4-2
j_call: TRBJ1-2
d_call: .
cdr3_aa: CASSPLGSQGYTF
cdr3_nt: TGTGCCAGCAGCCCCCTAGGCAGTCAAGGCTACACCTTC

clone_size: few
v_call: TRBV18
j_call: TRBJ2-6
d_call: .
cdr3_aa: CASSPGSGAGANVLTF
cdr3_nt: TGTGCCAGCTCGCCGGGGTCAGGCGCCGGGGCCAACGTCCTGACTTTC

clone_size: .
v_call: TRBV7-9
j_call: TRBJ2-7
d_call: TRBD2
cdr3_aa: CASSPSGGYEQYF
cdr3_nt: TGTGCCAGCAGCCCCTCGGGAGGCTACGAGCAGTACTTC

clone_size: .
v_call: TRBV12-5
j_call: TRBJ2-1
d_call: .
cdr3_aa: CASGNGIYGDEQFF
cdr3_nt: TGTGCTAGTGGTAACGGGATTTACGGCGATGAGCAGTTCTTC

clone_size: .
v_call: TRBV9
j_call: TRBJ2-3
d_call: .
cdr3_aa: CASSPGRGSSTDTQYF
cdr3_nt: TGTGCCAGCAGCCCAGGGCGGGGATCTAGCACAGATACGCAGTATTTT

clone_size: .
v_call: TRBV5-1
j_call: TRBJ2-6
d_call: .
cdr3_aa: CASSSGKAGANVLTF
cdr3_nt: TGCGCCAGCAGCTCCGGGAAGGCTGGGGCCAACGTCCTGACTTTC

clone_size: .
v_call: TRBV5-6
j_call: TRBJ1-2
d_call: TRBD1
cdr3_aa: CASTPDRGVPYGYTF
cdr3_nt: TGTGCCAGCACCCCGGACAGGGGAGTTCCCTATGGCTACACCTTC

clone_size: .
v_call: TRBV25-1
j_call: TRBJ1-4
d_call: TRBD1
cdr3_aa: CASSGKDRVSWSEKLFF
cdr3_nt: TGTGCCAGCAGTGGTAAGGACAGGGTTTCTTGGAGTGAAAAACTGTTTTTT

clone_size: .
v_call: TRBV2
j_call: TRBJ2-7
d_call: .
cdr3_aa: CASARDGGYEQYF
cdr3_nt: TGTGCCAGCGCGCGGGACGGTGGTTACGAGCAGTACTTC

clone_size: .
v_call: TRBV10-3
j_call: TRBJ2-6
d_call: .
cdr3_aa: CAISPSSGANVLTF
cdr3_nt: TGTGCCATCAGTCCGAGCTCTGGGGCCAACGTCCTGACTTTC